Described below is a single T cell receptor beta chain sequence and its context. Its antigen is as yet unknown. The sample comes from a study of T cell repertoires in cytomegalovirus infection. Study overall: CMV epitopes, recently identified HLA-C-restricted and well-studied HLA-B-restricted, were used. Indications came from public TCR beta signatures; they pointed to CMV infection and to a matching HLA type. The study, taken as a whole, reports: What dominated the ex vivo response were HLA-C-restricted CMV-specific TCR beta clonotypes.

MiXCR was run by TCRdb on the reads, yielding one entry per CDR3 protein. Of about 83,000 distinct CDR3 sequences in the sample, 45% to 55% were seen once. V gave up 4 bases and J gave up 0 bases, with 19 bases separating them. CDR1 and CDR2 (germline): SEHNR, FQNEAQ (reference sequence). The CDR3 has 17 amino acids. V and J are TRBV7-9 and TRBJ2-7; TRBD1 is a possible D gene (6 bases). The material sequenced was CD8+ T cells from cultured PBMCs, taken from culture after CMV antigen stimulation. The TCR originated in a human donor in good health (CMV status not recorded). Some clones in this sample may be carry-over from other donors' samples. CDR3 bases: TGTGCCAGCAGCTCTCCGGTGGACAGAGGAACCTCCTACGAGCAGTACTTC. Translated, it gives CASSSPVDRGTSYEQYF.